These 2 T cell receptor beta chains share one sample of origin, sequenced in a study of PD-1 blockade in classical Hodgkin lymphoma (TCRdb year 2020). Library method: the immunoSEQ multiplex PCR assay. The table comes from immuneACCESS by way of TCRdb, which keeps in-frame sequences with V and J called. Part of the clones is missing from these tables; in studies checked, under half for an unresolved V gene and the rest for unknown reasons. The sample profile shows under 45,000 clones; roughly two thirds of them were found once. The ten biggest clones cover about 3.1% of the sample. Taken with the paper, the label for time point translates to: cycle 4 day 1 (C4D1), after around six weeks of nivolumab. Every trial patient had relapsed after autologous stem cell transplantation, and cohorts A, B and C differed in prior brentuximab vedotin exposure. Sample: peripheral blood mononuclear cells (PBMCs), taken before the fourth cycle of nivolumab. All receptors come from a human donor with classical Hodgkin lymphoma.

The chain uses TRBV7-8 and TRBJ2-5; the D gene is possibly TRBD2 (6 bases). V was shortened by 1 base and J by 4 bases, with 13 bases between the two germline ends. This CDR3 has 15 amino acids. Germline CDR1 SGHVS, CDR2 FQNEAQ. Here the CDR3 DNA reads TGTGCCAGCAGCTTAGATGGAGGGCGTGGAGAGACCCAGTACTTC. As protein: CASSLDGGRGETQYF.

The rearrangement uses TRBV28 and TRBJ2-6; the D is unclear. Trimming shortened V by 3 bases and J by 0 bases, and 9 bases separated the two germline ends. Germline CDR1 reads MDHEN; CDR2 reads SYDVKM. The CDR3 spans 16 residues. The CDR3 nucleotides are TGTGCCAGCAGTTTTGGGCAGTTCTCTGGGGCCAACGTCCTGACTTTC. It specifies CASSFGQFSGANVLTF.